One TCR beta chain is described in this entry. Its antigen remains undetermined. Nothing much larger sits one base from this clone, and base qualities are not available. Spanning cysteine to phenylalanine, the CDR3 consists of 16 amino acids. Only CDR3 DNA remains: 48 bases, in frame from the first base. Cut back by 1 base and 4 bases, the V and J ends lie 13 bases apart. As encoded in the germline V gene, CDR1 is SGHTA while CDR2 is FQGNSA. Participants in the prospective study were enrolled through a virtual design, were aged roughly 18 to 100 years, and lived in 24 United States geographic areas. Cohort assignment in the prospective study relied on participant-reported clinical history from a screening survey and a study questionnaire. In the prospective study, whole blood, serum and a nasopharyngeal or oropharyngeal swab were collected from each participant by mobile phlebotomists. Participants in the prospective study had the option to provide additional blood draws and questionnaires over a roughly 2-month period. Before DNA extraction, prospective study blood samples were shipped either frozen or at room temperature.

TCRbeta CDR3 regions were amplified from genomic DNA by means of the immunoSEQ Assay, a bias-controlled multiplex PCR. Per the source publication's procedure: Within the assay, amplification of reference gene primers was used to estimate how many nucleated cells each sample contained. To quantify the absolute abundance of each unique TCRbeta CDR3 rearrangement, sequence reads were collapsed and filtered. For each sample, productive Simpson clonality was calculated by taking the square root of Simpson's diversity index across productive rearrangements. This is the immuneACCESS table as TCRdb keeps it, with only in-frame sequences that have V and J called. A part of the clones is gone; compared with another copy, unresolved V genes explain less than half, and the rest is unexplained. V, J and clone size derive from that table, while D and trimming were established from the DNA sequence. The sample table lists under 300,000 clones, 87% of them with a count of one. The top ten clonotypes cover just under 6.5% of the sample.

This sample was included in a study of blood T cell repertoires in COVID-19 (dated by TCRdb to between 2020 and 2021). About the study as a whole: The collaborator samples originated in the United States, Italy and Spain and spanned the acute and convalescent phases of COVID-19. Nearly every sample came with metadata listing a de-identified subject ID, COVID-19 status, age in years and sex. HLA class I and class II types, where available, came from metadata supplied by the sample provider rather than from assay-based typing. The dataset comprised deeply sampled blood TCRbeta repertoires from subjects exposed to, actively infected with, or recovered from COVID-19. A freely available public database, intended as a resource for researchers studying the immune response to SARS-CoV-2, is where the repertoires were released. The material from the prospective study consisted of cDNA or gDNA derived from T cells, B-cell-depleted T cells, or PBMCs. The samples were drawn from the first 160 participants of the ongoing ImmuneRACE study and from 950 to 1,500 subjects provided by 6 global collaborators.

What the work shows at the level of the full study, not this receptor alone: Clinical and demographic metadata were provided uncurated, with the amount varying by source and participant.

This sequence originates from a woman in her 30s with acute COVID-19. The V and J genes are TRBV7-2 and TRBJ2-2; the D gene is possibly TRBD1, with 6 bases matching. The specimen sequenced was PBMCs or T cells enriched from blood (not recorded which). The sequenced DNA: TGTGCCAGCAGCTTAGGTGGTCAGGGGAGCACCGGGGAGCTGTTTTTT. Its protein reads: CASSLGGQGSTGELFF.